Below, one T cell receptor (beta chain) is given with its context. This specimen includes other DNA sequences encoding the same CDR3. These data come from a study of blood T cell repertoires in COVID-19. Looking at the study overall: Sites across the United States, Italy and Spain contributed samples from acute and convalescent COVID-19. T cells, B-cell-depleted T cells, or PBMCs provided the cDNA or gDNA that served as material.

The germline CDR1 and CDR2 sequences are GTSNPN and SVGIG (reference sequence). The CDR3 extends over 12 amino acids. The V and J ends lost 2 bases and 5 bases, in that order; junction bases with no gene match: 1. Measured with immunoSEQ multiplex PCR; TCRdb has only the in-frame clones, and not every one. This table has almost 250,000 clones, about 89% appearing once. In assigning cohorts, the study relied on participant-reported clinical history. Sequences were obtained from PBMCs or T cells enriched from blood (not recorded which). The receptor was isolated from a woman in her 30s who had recovered from COVID-19. V gene TRBV30 combines with J gene TRBJ1-2; 8 nucleotides match TRBD1. CDR3 DNA sequence: TGTGCCTGGAGTCGACAGGGGTATGGCTACACCTTC. Its translation is CAWSRQGYGYTF.